This T cell receptor (beta chain) was recorded in a study of T-cell memory formation after mild COVID-19. Study context: Each donor largely had its own TCR clusters.

This CDR3 contains 15 residues. The germline gives CDR1 SGHRS, CDR2 YFSETQ. Trimming removed 0 bases from V and 2 bases from J; junction bases left unmatched: 2. TCRdb processed the 5' RACE reads anew with MiXCR; each CDR3 protein has one entry. Counted here are more than 350,000 distinct CDR3 sequences, roughly 21% occurring once; the ten biggest clones make up about an eighth. Findings and limits, study-wide: Mainly in CM and EM were contracting CD4+ clones; CD8+ were in EMRA. The second-wave clones peaking on day 37 were not confirmed as SARS-CoV-2-specific. Cross-reactive memory seemingly joined, as some responding clones were found in pre-infection memory.

This clonotype was seen ten or more times. Its specificity is not known. The receptor was isolated from an adult woman who had mild COVID-19 (a few samples of this study predate the infection). Cell type and time point are not known. Sequences were obtained from PBMCs or a T cell subset sorted from them (not recorded which). The V and J genes are TRBV5-1 and TRBJ2-7, with TRBD1 matching 10 bases. CDR3 nucleotide sequence: TGCGCCAGCAGCTTGGCCGGGACAGGGGCCTACGAGCAGTACTTC. It translates to CASSLAGTGAYEQYF.